This record looks at one TCR beta chain sequence and its context. Its specificity is unknown. Other DNA sequences in this sample translate to the same CDR3. Isolated RNA was reverse transcribed in full, so expressed TCRB transcripts were sequenced. Naive, central memory and regulatory T cell samples averaged about 3.3 million immunoSEQ reads each. Data came from immunoSEQ multiplex PCR; TCRdb stores just in-frame clones and leaves some out. The table has a few hundred thousand clones, 16% seen once. This entry is derived from a study of beta chain features in type 1 diabetes. Broader study findings: Researchers report that Type 1 diabetes patients had moderately but significantly shorter TCRB CDR3s across all four CD4+ subsets. In comparison with healthy donors, patients had naive, central memory and Treg TCRB repertoires that appeared more similar.

Germline V gene data show CDR1 as SQVTM and CDR2 as ANQGSEA. The CDR3 covers 13 residues. V was pared by 4 bases and J by 3 bases, with 11 bases between. The chain recombines TRBV29-1 with TRBJ2-3; TRBD1 might be the D (5 bases). The specimen sequenced was naive CD4+ T cells from blood. The TCR sequence derives from a man in his thirties or forties with type 1 diabetes. Here the CDR3 reads CSVAGRATDTQYF. DNA of the CDR3: TGCAGCGTTGCCGGCAGGGCAACAGATACGCAGTATTTT.